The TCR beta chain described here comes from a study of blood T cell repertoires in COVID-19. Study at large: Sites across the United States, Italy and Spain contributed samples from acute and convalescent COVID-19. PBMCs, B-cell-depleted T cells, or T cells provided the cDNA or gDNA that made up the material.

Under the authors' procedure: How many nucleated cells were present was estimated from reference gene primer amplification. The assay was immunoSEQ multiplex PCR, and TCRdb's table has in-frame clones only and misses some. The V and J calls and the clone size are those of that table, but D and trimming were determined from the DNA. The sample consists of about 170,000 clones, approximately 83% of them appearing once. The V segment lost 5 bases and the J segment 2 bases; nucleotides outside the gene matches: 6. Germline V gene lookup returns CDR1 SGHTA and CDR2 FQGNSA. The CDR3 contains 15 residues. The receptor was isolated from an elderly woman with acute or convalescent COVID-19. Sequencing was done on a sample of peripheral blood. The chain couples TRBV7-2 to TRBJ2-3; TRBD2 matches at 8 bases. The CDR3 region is CASSDQRGFTDTQYF. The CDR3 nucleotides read TGTGCCAGCAGCGACCAGCGGGGGTTCACAGATACGCAGTATTTT.